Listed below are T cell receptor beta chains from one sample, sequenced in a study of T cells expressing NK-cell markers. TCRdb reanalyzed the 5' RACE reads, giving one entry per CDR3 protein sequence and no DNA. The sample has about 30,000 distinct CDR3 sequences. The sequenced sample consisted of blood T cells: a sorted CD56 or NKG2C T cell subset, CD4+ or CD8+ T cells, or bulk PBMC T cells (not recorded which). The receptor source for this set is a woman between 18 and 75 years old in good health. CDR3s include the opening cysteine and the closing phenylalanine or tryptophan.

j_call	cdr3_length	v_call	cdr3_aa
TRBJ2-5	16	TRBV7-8	CASSLTRQDGVETQYF
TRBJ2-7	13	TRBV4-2	CASTPRGLDEQYF
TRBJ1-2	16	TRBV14	CASSQDLNPKDYGYTF
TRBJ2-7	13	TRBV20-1	CSAARDFSYEQYF
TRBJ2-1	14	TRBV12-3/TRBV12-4	CASSVRDYYNEQFF
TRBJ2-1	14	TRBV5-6	CASSPETGPNEQFF
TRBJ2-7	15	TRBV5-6	CASSLAWEGSYEQYF
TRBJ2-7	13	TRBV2	CASSVDRSYEQYF
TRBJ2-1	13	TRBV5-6	CASSAGLISEQFF
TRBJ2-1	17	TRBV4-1	CASSQDWASGSSNEQFF
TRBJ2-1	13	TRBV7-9	CASSPTIGDEQFF